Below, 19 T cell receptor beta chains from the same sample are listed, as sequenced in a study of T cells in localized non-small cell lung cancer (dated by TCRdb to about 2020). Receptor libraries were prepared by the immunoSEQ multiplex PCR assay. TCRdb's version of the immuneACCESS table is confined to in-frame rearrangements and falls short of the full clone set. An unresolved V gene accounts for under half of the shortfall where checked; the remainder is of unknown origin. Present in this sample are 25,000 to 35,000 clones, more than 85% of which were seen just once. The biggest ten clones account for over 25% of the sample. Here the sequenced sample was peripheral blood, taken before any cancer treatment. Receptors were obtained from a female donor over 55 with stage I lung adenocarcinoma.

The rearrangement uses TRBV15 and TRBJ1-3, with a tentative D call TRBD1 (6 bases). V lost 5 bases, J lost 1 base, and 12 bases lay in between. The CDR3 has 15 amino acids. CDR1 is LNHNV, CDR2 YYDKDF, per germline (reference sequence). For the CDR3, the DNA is TGTGCCACCAGCCCAGGGGTTGTGTCTGGAAACACCATATATTTT. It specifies CATSPGVVSGNTIYF.

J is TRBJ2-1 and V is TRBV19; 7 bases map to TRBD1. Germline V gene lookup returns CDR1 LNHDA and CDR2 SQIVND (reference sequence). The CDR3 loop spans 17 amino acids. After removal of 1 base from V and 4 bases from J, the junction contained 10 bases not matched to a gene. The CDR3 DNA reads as TGTGCCAGTAGTATAGGACAGGGTGAAAGTACTTACAATGAGCAGTTCTTC. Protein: CASSIGQGESTYNEQFF.

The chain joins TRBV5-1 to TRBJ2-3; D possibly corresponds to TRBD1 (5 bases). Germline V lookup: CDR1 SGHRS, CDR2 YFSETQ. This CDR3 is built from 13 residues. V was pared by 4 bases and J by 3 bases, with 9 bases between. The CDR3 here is CASSPYRTDTQYF. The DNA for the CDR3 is TGCGCCAGCAGCCCTTACAGGACAGATACGCAGTATTTT.

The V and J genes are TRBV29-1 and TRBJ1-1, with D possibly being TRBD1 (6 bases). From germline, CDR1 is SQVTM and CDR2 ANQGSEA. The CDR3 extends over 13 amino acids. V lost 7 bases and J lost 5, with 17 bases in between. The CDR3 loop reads CSALGGARTEAFF. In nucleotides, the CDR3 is TGCAGCGCCCTTGGGGGGGCGCGAACTGAAGCTTTCTTT. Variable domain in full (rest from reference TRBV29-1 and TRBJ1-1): SAVISQKPSRDICQRGTSLTIQCQVDSQVTMMFWYRQQPGQSLTLIATANQGSEATYESGFVIDKFPISRPNLTFSTLTVSNMSPEDSSIYLCSALGGARTEAFFGQGTRLTVV.

The CDR3, as DNA: TGTGCCAGCACCGAGACAGGGGGCTATCATGGCTACACCTTC. This sequence encodes CASTETGGYHGYTF. This sequence joins TRBV6-6 and TRBJ1-2; the match to TRBD1 covers 10 bases. In germline, CDR1 is MNHNY, CDR2 SVGAGI (reference sequence). Trimming took 7 bases from V and 6 from J; bases not matched to a gene: 8. The CDR3 spans 14 residues.

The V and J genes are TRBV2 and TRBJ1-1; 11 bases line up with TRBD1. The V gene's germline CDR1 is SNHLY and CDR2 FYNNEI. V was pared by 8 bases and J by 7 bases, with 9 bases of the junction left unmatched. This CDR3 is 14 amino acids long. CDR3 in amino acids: CASLGQGALFEAFF. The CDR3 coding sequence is TGTGCCAGCTTAGGACAGGGGGCCCTTTTTGAAGCTTTCTTT. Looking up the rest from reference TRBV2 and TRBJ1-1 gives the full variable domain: EPEVTQTPSHQVTQMGQEVILRCVPISNHLYFYWYRQILGQKVEFLVSFYNNEISEKSEIFDDQFSVERPDGSNFTLKIRSTKLEDSAMYFCASLGQGALFEAFFGQGTRLTVV.

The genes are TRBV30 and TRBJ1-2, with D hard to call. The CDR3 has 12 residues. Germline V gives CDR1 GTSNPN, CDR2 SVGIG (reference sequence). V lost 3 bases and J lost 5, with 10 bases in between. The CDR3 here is CAWRSYEYGYTF. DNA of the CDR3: TGTGCCTGGAGGAGTTACGAGTATGGCTACACCTTC.

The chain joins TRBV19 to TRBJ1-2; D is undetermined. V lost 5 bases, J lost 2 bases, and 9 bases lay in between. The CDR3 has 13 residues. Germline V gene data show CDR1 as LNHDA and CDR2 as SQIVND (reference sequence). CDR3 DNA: TGTGCCAGTAGTCCCGACGGGAACTATGGCTACACCTTC. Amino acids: CASSPDGNYGYTF.

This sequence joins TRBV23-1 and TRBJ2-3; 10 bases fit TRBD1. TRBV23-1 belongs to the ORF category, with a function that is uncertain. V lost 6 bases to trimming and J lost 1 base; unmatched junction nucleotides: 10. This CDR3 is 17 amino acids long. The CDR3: CASSPPGQGSRTDTQYF. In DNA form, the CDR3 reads TGCGCCAGCAGCCCCCCGGGACAGGGGTCCCGCACAGATACGCAGTATTTT.

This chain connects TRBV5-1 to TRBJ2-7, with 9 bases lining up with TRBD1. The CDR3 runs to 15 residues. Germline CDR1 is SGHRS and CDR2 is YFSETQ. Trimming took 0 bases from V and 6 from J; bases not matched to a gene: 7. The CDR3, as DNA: TGCGCCAGCAGCTTGGTTGCCGGGACAGGGAGCGAGCAGTACTTC. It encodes CASSLVAGTGSEQYF. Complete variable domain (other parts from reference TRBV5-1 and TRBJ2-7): KAGVTQTPRYLIKTRGQQVTLSCSPISGHRSVSWYQQTPGQGLQFLFEYFSETQRNKGNFPGRFSGRQFSNSRSEMNVSTLELGDSALYLCASSLVAGTGSEQYFGPGTRLTVT.

Here the CDR3 DNA reads TGTGCCAGCAGACACCACAGGGACGGCAATCAGCCCCAGCATTTT. It encodes CASRHHRDGNQPQHF. The chain employs TRBV27 and TRBJ1-5; maybe TRBD1 (6 bases). The CDR3 spans 15 residues. Germline V CDR1 and CDR2: MNHEY, SMNVEV (reference sequence). V lost 6 bases to trimming and J lost 2 bases, with 14 bases between them.

The CDR3 reads CASSQDGRVETQYF. The CDR3 region has the DNA TGCGCCAGCAGCCAAGACGGCAGGGTAGAGACCCAGTACTTC. The chain joins TRBV4-1 to TRBJ2-5, with TRBD1 as a possible D gene (5 bases). CDR1 and CDR2 (germline): MGHRA, YSYEKL. V lost 0 bases to trimming and J lost 4 bases, with 9 bases between them. This CDR3 has 14 amino acids.

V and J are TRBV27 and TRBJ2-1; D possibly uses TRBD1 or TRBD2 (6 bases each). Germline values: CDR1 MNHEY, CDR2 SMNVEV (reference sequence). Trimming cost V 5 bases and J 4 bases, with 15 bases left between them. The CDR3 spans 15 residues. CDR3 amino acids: CASSPRTGAYNEQFF. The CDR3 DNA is TGTGCCAGCAGTCCCCGCACGGGGGCGTACAATGAGCAGTTCTTC.

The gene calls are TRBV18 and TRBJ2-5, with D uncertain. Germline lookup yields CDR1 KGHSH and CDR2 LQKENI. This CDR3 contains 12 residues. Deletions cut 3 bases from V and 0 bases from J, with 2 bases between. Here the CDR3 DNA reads TGTGCCAGCTCACCCAACCAAGAGACCCAGTACTTC. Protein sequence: CASSPNQETQYF.

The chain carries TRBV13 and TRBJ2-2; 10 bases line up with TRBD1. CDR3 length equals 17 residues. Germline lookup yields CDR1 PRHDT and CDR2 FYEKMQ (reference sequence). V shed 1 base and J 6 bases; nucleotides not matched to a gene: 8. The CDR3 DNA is TGTGCCAGCAGCTTAGCATACAGGGACAGGGGCCCCGGGGAGCTGTTTTTT. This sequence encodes CASSLAYRDRGPGELFF.

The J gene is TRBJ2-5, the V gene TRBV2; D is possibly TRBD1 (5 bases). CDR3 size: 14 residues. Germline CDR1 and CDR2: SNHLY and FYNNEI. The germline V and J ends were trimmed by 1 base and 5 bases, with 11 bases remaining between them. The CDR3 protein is CASSEGGTGETQYF. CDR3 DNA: TGTGCCAGCAGTGAAGGGGGCACTGGGGAGACCCAGTACTTC.

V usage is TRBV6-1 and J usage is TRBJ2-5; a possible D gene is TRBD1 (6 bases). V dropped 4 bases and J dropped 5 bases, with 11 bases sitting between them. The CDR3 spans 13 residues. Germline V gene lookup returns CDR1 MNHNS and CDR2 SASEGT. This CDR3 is CASSAGTRETQYF. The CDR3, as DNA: TGTGCCAGCAGTGCCGGGACACGGGAGACCCAGTACTTC.

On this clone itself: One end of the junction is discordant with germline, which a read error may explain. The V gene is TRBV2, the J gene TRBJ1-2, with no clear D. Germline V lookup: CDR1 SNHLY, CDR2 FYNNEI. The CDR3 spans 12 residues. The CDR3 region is CASREEVVGYTF. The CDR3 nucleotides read TGTGCCAGCAGGGAAGAAGTGGTTGGCTACACCTTC.

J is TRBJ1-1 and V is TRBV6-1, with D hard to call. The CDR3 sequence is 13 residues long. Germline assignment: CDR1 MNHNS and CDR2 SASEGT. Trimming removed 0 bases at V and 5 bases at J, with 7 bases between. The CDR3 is CASSEAFGTEAFF. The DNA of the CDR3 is TGTGCCAGCAGTGAAGCTTTTGGGACTGAAGCTTTCTTT.